This is a list of T cell receptor beta chains from one sample in a study of T-cell memory formation after mild COVID-19. TCRdb re-called the 5' RACE reads through MiXCR, storing one row per CDR3 protein. Seen here are approximately 260,000 distinct CDR3 sequences, 16% observed once, and the top ten hold roughly a fifth. Sequencing was performed on PBMCs or a T cell subset sorted from them (not recorded which). The receptors stem from a man younger than 35 who had mild COVID-19 (a few samples of this study predate the infection). Cell type and time point are not known. Both conserved end residues are part of each CDR3. A D gene is named only where the DNA matches it firmly. The size of a clone is reported for some rows only, either as once, few or many, or as a class for expanded clones.

j_call cdr3_length d_call v_call clone_size cdr3_aa cdr3_nt
TRBJ1-1 17 TRBD1 TRBV7-9 few CASTFPTGGLMNTEAFF TGTGCCAGCACCTTCCCCACAGGGGGTCTGATGAACACTGAAGCTTTCTTT
TRBJ2-5 14 TRBD1 TRBV11-2 . CASTSDRGRETQYF TGTGCCAGCACATCCGACAGGGGGCGGGAGACCCAGTACTTC
TRBJ2-3 13 . TRBV5-1 few CASSREGTDTQYF TGCGCCAGCAGTCGAGAGGGTACAGATACGCAGTATTTT
TRBJ1-1 14 . TRBV12-3/TRBV12-4 few CASSFLGVTIEAFF TGTGCCAGCAGTTTCCTGGGTGTAACAATTGAAGCTTTCTTT
TRBJ1-2 13 . TRBV6-1 few CASSVPTAYGYTF TGTGCCAGCAGTGTTCCGACAGCCTATGGCTACACCTTC
TRBJ2-5 12 . TRBV6-2/TRBV6-3 . CASRIPRGAQYF TGTGCCAGCAGAATACCCCGGGGTGCCCAGTACTTC
TRBJ1-2 15 TRBD1 TRBV7-3 once CASSLNPGQGDGYTF TGTGCCAGCAGCTTAAACCCCGGACAGGGCGACGGCTACACCTTC
TRBJ2-3 16 . TRBV7-9 . CASSSTGRWGTDTQYF TGTGCCAGCAGCTCGACAGGGAGGTGGGGCACAGATACGCAGTATTTT
TRBJ2-1 16 . TRBV5-1 . CASSSGTGTPTNEQFF TGCGCCAGCAGCTCGGGGACCGGGACTCCGACCAATGAGCAGTTCTTC
TRBJ2-2 16 TRBD1 TRBV29-1 . CSVEDRATGVTGELFF TGCAGCGTTGAAGATCGAGCTACAGGGGTCACCGGGGAGCTGTTTTTT
TRBJ1-3 15 . TRBV28 . CASSLAVRSGNTIYF TGTGCCAGCAGTTTGGCGGTCCGCTCTGGAAACACCATATATTTT
TRBJ1-3 17 . TRBV11-2 many CASSQTDAASSGNTIYF TGTGCCAGCAGCCAAACGGACGCCGCGAGCTCTGGAAACACCATATATTTT
TRBJ1-1 12 . TRBV3-1 . CASTLRGNEAFF TGTGCCAGCACCCTACGGGGCAATGAAGCTTTCTTT
TRBJ2-4 13 . TRBV18 . CASSQQGGNIQYF TGTGCCAGCTCACAGCAGGGTGGAAACATTCAGTACTTC
TRBJ1-1 13 . TRBV7-9 . CASSLDRVAEAFF TGTGCCAGCAGCTTAGACCGGGTTGCTGAAGCTTTCTTT
TRBJ1-1 14 . TRBV24-1 . CATRGTGGNTEAFF TGTGCCACCAGGGGCACCGGGGGGAACACTGAAGCTTTCTTT
TRBJ1-2 14 . TRBV7-9 few CASSSTGTVYGYTF TGTGCCAGCAGTTCTACCGGGACGGTATATGGCTACACCTTC
TRBJ2-2 15 . TRBV7-9 . CASSLELLNTGELFF TGTGCCAGCAGCTTAGAACTTCTGAACACCGGGGAGCTGTTTTTT
TRBJ1-5 15 . TRBV4-1 . CASSQERTGNQPQHF TGCGCCAGCAGCCAAGAGCGGACCGGGAATCAGCCCCAGCATTTT
TRBJ2-3 15 . TRBV12-3/TRBV12-4 . CASSPLVSQTDTQYF TGTGCCAGCAGCCCTCTTGTCAGCCAGACAGATACGCAGTATTTT
TRBJ2-2 13 TRBD1 TRBV11-2 few CASSFQGAGELFF TGTGCCAGCAGCTTCCAGGGGGCCGGGGAGCTGTTTTTT
TRBJ1-6 13 . TRBV7-2 few CASSEYAGSPLHF TGTGCCAGCAGCGAATATGCGGGCTCACCCCTCCACTTT
TRBJ2-3 15 . TRBV12-5 . CASGRLGAHTDTQYF TGTGCTAGTGGCCGGTTGGGGGCCCACACAGATACGCAGTATTTT
TRBJ1-2 15 TRBD1 TRBV4-3 . CASSPTDRANYGYTF TGCGCCAGCAGCCCTACCGACAGGGCTAACTATGGCTACACCTTC
TRBJ2-7 15 . TRBV7-2 . CASSLDRALSYEQYF TGTGCCAGCAGCCTGGACAGAGCCCTTTCCTACGAGCAGTACTTC
TRBJ2-2 16 . TRBV5-1 . CASSVTGTANTGELFF TGCGCCAGCAGCGTAACCGGGACGGCGAACACCGGGGAGCTGTTTTTT
TRBJ2-3 13 TRBD1 TRBV12-3/TRBV12-4 many CASRTGGTDTQYF TGTGCCAGCAGGACAGGGGGCACAGATACGCAGTATTTT
TRBJ1-2 15 . TRBV7-9 . CASSLAAGEAYGYTF TGTGCCAGCAGCTTAGCCGCAGGGGAGGCTTATGGCTACACCTTC
TRBJ2-5 14 TRBD2 TRBV7-9 . CASSFSGGRETQYF TGTGCCAGCAGCTTTTCCGGGGGGAGAGAGACCCAGTACTTC
TRBJ1-2 18 . TRBV12-3/TRBV12-4 few CASSLGTGIDWLLYGYTF TGTGCCAGCAGTTTGGGGACCGGGATAGATTGGTTGTTGTATGGCTACACCTTC
TRBJ1-2 11 . TRBV29-1 . CSVPRGGGYTF TGCAGCGTTCCAAGGGGGGGTGGCTACACCTTC
TRBJ2-3 16 . TRBV2 few CASSEEFGQPTDTQYF TGTGCCAGCAGTGAAGAATTCGGGCAGCCCACAGATACGCAGTATTTT
TRBJ2-1 11 . TRBV27 . CASRRGAEQFF TGTGCCAGCCGTCGCGGAGCTGAGCAGTTCTTC